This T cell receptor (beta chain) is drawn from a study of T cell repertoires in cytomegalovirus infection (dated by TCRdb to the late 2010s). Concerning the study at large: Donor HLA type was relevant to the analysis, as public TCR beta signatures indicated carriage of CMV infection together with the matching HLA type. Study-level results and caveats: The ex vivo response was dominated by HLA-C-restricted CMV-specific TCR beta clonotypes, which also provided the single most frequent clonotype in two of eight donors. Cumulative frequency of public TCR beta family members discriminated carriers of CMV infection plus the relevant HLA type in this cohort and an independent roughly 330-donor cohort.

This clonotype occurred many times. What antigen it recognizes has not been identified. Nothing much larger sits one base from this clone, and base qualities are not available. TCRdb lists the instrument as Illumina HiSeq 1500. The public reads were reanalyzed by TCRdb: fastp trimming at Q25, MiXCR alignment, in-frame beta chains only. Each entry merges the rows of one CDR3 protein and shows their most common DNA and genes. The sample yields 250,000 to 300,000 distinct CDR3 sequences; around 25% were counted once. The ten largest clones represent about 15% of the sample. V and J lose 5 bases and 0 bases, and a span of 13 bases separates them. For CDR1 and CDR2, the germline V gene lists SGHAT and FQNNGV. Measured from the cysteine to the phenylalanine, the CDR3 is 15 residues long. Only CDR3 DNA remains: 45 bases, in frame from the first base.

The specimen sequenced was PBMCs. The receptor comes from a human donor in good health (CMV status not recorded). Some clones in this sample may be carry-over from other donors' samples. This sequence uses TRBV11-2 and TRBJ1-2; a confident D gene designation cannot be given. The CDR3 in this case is CASSTTKAPNYGYTF. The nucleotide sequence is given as TGTGCCAGCAGCACTACAAAAGCCCCTAACTATGGCTACACCTTC.